The 4 T cell receptor beta chains below were found in one sample sequenced in a study of Tregs in tolerant kidney transplant recipients. Recipients received nonmyeloablative bone marrow transplants from related graft donors, with transient mixed chimerism. Profiling relied on immunoSEQ multiplex PCR, and the TCRdb table lists in-frame clones only, not all of them. The sample includes about 50,000 clones, roughly nine tenths of them seen just once. This specimen was CD8+ T cells from blood (PBMCs), taken 12 months after the transplant. The receptors stem from a human patient who received a combined kidney and bone marrow transplant. Some T cells may trace back to the graft donor.

This clone showed up just once. V is TRBV4-2 and J is TRBJ2-1; 9 positions agree with TRBD2. The trim removed 1 base at V and 7 bases at J, leaving 8 bases unmatched. This CDR3 has 16 residues. CDR1 is LGHNA and CDR2 is YNFKEQ in the germline V gene. CDR3 bases: TGTGCCAGCAGCCAAGTCGGCGCGGGGGGGTCGAATGAGCAGTTCTTC. Translating it yields CASSQVGAGGSNEQFF.

The rearrangement joins TRBV9 to TRBJ2-1, with 7 positions matching TRBD2. This CDR3 is 16 amino acids long. V dropped 0 bases and J dropped 0; count of bases not matched to a gene: 3. CDR1 and CDR2 (germline): SGDLS, YYNGEE. CDR3 in amino acids: CASSVVRESSYNEQFF. In DNA form, the CDR3 reads TGTGCCAGCAGCGTAGTGCGGGAGAGCTCCTACAATGAGCAGTTCTTC.

The chain couples TRBV6-5 to TRBJ1-1, with 11 bases fitting TRBD1. The CDR3 covers 15 residues. CDR1 and CDR2 (germline): MNHEY, SVGAGI. Trimming took 5 bases from V and 3 from J; bases not matched to a gene: 5. The CDR3 is CASSGGQGGYTEAFF. Here the CDR3 DNA reads TGTGCCAGCAGTGGGGGACAGGGGGGATACACTGAAGCTTTCTTT.

J is TRBJ2-1 and V is TRBV19, with 7 bases lining up with TRBD2. Germline CDR1 and CDR2: LNHDA and SQIVND (reference sequence). This CDR3 has 16 amino acids. V was pared by 3 bases and J by 5 bases, with 10 bases of the junction left unmatched. CDR3 DNA: TGTGCCAGTAGTATGGGGTTTGGGGGGGACCACAATGAGCAGTTCTTC. Residues: CASSMGFGGDHNEQFF.